The clone carrying this T cell receptor beta chain appeared a single time. Its specificity is not known. This CDR3 has 15 amino acids. The germline V gene encodes CDR1 LNHDA and CDR2 SQIVND (reference sequence). After removal of 4 bases from V and 7 bases from J, the junction contained 11 bases not matched to a gene. These data come from a study of cytomegalovirus exposure and HLA in healthy donors. Findings of the study overall: Most sequenced TCRs were rare (though some public TCRs occurred in many donors).

The PCR employed 60 Vbeta primers together with 13 Jbeta primers. Method: immunoSEQ multiplex PCR; TCRdb's copy keeps in-frame clones and lacks some. The sample yields about 120,000 clones, nearly 80% seen once. The receptor was isolated from a woman aged 25 to 39 in good health and CMV-seropositive. Sequencing input: PBMCs. The chain employs TRBV19 and TRBJ1-2, with TRBD1 identical over 8 bases. The CDR3 region has the DNA TGTGCCAGTAGTAACCAACGGACAGGGAGTGGTGGCTACACCTTC. It specifies CASSNQRTGSGGYTF.